The 32 T cell receptor beta chains below were found in one sample sequenced in a study of metastatic and nonmetastatic thyroid tumors. Prior to thyroid surgery, none of the patients had received any treatment. With MiXCR, TCRdb called clones anew from the PCR reads. The sample has about 69,000 clones; approximately 15% are singletons. The sample taken for sequencing was blood. The receptors were gathered from a male donor with papillary thyroid cancer or a benign thyroid nodule (not recorded which). Some clones in this sample may be carry-over from other donors' samples.

This chain uses TRBV10-1 with TRBJ2-1; D is possibly TRBD2 (5 bases). Germline lookup yields CDR1 WNHNN and CDR2 SYGVQD (reference sequence). V was pared by 0 bases and J by 6 bases, with 24 bases between. The CDR3 sequence is 19 residues long. As DNA, the CDR3 is TGCGCCAGCAGTGAGTCGAAACTTTTCCAGCGGTGGATCCTCAATGAGCAGTTCTTC. The encoded protein is CASSESKLFQRWILNEQFF.

Note on this clone: A read error may be the cause here, since a much bigger clone is one base away. The J gene is TRBJ2-1, the V gene TRBV29-1; tentatively, D is TRBD2 (5 bases). Germline CDR1 reads SQVTM; CDR2 reads ANQGSEA. The CDR3 spans 16 residues. CDR3 coding DNA: TGCAGCGCTCGCGCTCTGTTTTCGGGAAGCTACAATGAGAAGTTCTTC. It yields the protein CSARALFSGSYNEKFF.

The sample holds a few counts of this clone. With a much larger clone just one base away, this may be a read error. The chain couples TRBV5-4 to TRBJ2-2, with D uncertain. V lost 6 bases and J 3 bases, leaving 6 bases between the germline ends. The CDR3 totals 12 residues. Germline lookup yields CDR1 SGHNT and CDR2 YYREEE (reference sequence). The CDR3 region is CASMRDTGELFF. The CDR3 nucleotides are TGTGCCAGCATGAGAGACACCGGGGAGCTGTTTTTT.

This clone was counted between two and nine times. This may come from a read error, since a much larger clone is one base off. The chain joins TRBV9 to TRBJ1-2, with D perhaps matching TRBD1 (6 bases). Per the germline V gene, CDR1 is SGDLS and CDR2 is YYNGEE. The CDR3 is 16 amino acids. The CDR3 region has the DNA TGTGCCAGCAGCCAAATTTCGGGGGCAGTTTCGTCTGGCCACACCTTC. Its translation is CASSQISGAVSSGHTF.

This clone was seen ten or more times. The rearrangement uses TRBV5-1 and TRBJ2-4, with TRBD1 as a possible D gene (6 bases). Germline loops: CDR1 SGHRS, CDR2 YFSETQ. Trimming removed 1 base at V and 5 bases at J, with 13 bases between. The CDR3 spans 15 residues. The CDR3 here is CASSLISGAENIQYF. The CDR3 DNA reads TGCGCCAGCAGCTTGATTTCAGGGGCCGAAAACATTCAGTACTTC.

This clone has a count of ten or more. The V call is TRBV20-1, the J call TRBJ2-2, with D perhaps TRBD2 (6 bases). Germline assignment: CDR1 DFQATT and CDR2 SNEGSKA (reference sequence). Trimming cost V 0 bases and J 3 bases, with 11 bases left between them. The CDR3 consists of 15 residues. CDR3 loop: CSARDGGMHTGELFF. The DNA for the CDR3 is TGCAGTGCTAGAGATGGCGGGATGCACACCGGGGAGCTGTTTTTT.

The table lists this clone with many counts. J is TRBJ2-7 and V is TRBV15, with a possible D match to TRBD1 (5 bases). CDR3 length: 14 residues. Germline V gene sequence: CDR1 LNHNV, CDR2 YYDKDF (reference sequence). V was cut by 2 bases and J by 3 bases, with 11 bases left in between. For the CDR3, the DNA is TGTGCCACCAGCAGATCTGACAGAAACTACGAGCAGTACTTC. The encoded protein is CATSRSDRNYEQYF. Using reference TRBV15 and TRBJ2-7 for the parts outside the CDR3, the full variable domain is DAMVIQNPRYQVTQFGKPVTLSCSQTLNHNVMYWYQQKSSQAPKLLFHYYDKDFNNEADTPDNFQSRRPNTSFCFLDIRSPGLGDTAMYLCATSRSDRNYEQYFGPGTRLTVT.

The V gene is TRBV10-1, the J gene TRBJ2-3, with 8 bases lining up with TRBD2. Germline CDR1 reads WNHNN; CDR2 reads SYGVQD (reference sequence). Losses at the gene ends were 0 bases for V and 5 bases for J; bases not matched to a gene: 10. There are 17 residues in the CDR3. As DNA, the CDR3 is TGCGCCAGCAGTGAGTCGGGTAGCGGGGCGAGAAAAGATACGCAGTATTTT. It translates to CASSESGSGARKDTQYF.

The V call is TRBV6-9, the J call TRBJ1-6, with D unresolved. The CDR3 is made up of 12 amino acids. V lost 4 bases and J lost 4, with 2 bases in between. CDR1 and CDR2 from the germline V gene are MNHGY and SVAAGI. The CDR3 DNA reads TGTGCCAGCAGTTCATATAATTCACCCCTCCACTTT. Translation gives CASSSYNSPLHF.

Comment on this clone: Its ends do not fully match the called genes, so a read error is possible. The chain employs TRBV20-1 and TRBJ2-5, with TRBD2 identical over 10 bases. This CDR3 contains 17 residues. Germline CDR1 reads DFQATT; CDR2 reads SNEGSKA (reference sequence). In DNA form, the CDR3 reads TGCAGTGCTAAGCTGGGACAGCGGGAGGGCCCCCAAGAGACCCAGCACTTC. It yields the protein CSAKLGQREGPQETQHF.

Ten or more counts support this clone. The chain couples TRBV3-1 to TRBJ1-1, with TRBD1 as a possible D gene (6 bases). The CDR3 is made up of 14 amino acids. The germline gives CDR1 LGHDT, CDR2 YNNKEL (reference sequence). V was cut by 4 bases and J by 3 bases, with 12 bases left in between. In nucleotides, the CDR3 is TGTGCCAGCAGCCCAGAGGGGGGGTACACTGAAGCTTTCTTT. It translates to CASSPEGGYTEAFF.

The chain links TRBV4-2 to TRBJ1-2, with D hard to call. V dropped 0 bases and J dropped 0 bases, with 8 bases sitting between them. This CDR3 region has 15 residues. Germline V gives CDR1 LGHNA, CDR2 YNFKEQ. CDR3 in DNA: TGTGCCAGCAGCCAAGATCTAAGTTCTAACTATGGCTACACCTTC. Its protein is CASSQDLSSNYGYTF.

This clone was seen a few times. One base away lies a much larger clone, so this may be a sequencing read error. The sample carries other DNA sequences with the same CDR3. CDR3 nucleotide sequence: TGTGCCAGCTCACCGCTCCAGGGGCTTGGGCAAACTGAAGCTTTCTTT. This gives the protein CASSPLQGLGQTEAFF. V is TRBV18 and J is TRBJ1-1; TRBD1 might be the D (6 bases). Per germline, CDR1 KGHSH and CDR2 LQKENI. V was clipped by 3 bases and J by 5 bases, with 19 bases between them. The CDR3 consists of 16 residues.

This clone was counted ten times or more. This chain joins TRBV2 and TRBJ2-5; TRBD1 agrees at 11 bases. The junction had 1 base not matched to a gene; V was cut back by 2 bases and J by 2 bases. The CDR3 totals 15 residues. Germline CDR1 and CDR2: SNHLY and FYNNEI. CDR3 loop: CASSEWDRGQETQYF. In DNA, the CDR3 is TGTGCCAGCAGTGAATGGGACAGGGGGCAAGAGACCCAGTACTTC.

This clone was counted many times. V usage is TRBV20-1 and J usage is TRBJ1-2; possibly TRBD1 for D (5 bases). Germline V gene lookup returns CDR1 DFQATT and CDR2 SNEGSKA (reference sequence). This CDR3 is built from 13 residues. Deletions cut 7 bases from V and 3 bases from J, with 15 bases between. The DNA for the CDR3 is TGCAGTGTCGAGGGGAGGGACGACTATGGCTACACCTTC. Translating it yields CSVEGRDDYGYTF.

Ten or more counts support this clone. The rearrangement joins TRBV4-3 to TRBJ2-7; D is unclear. CDR3 length equals 13 residues. V was shortened by 0 bases and J by 4 bases, with 7 bases between the two germline ends. The germline V gene has CDR1 LGHNA and CDR2 YSLEER. The CDR3 is CASSQDKRYEQYF. As DNA, the CDR3 is TGCGCCAGCAGCCAAGATAAGCGTTACGAGCAGTACTTC.

This clone was detected many times. The chain is built from TRBV18 and TRBJ2-2; the match to TRBD1 covers 8 bases. J was trimmed by 8 bases and V by 3 bases; bases with no gene match: 5. The CDR3 loop spans 14 amino acids. Germline loops: CDR1 KGHSH, CDR2 LQKENI. CDR3 in amino acids: CASSPRQGRGELFF. The CDR3 region has the DNA TGTGCCAGCTCACCCCGACAGGGGAGAGGGGAGCTGTTTTTT.

This clone has at least ten counts. The V and J genes are TRBV27 and TRBJ2-2, with 13 bases aligning to TRBD2. In germline, CDR1 is MNHEY, CDR2 SMNVEV (reference sequence). V lost 2 bases, J lost 0 bases, and 12 bases stayed unmatched. The length of the CDR3 is 21 residues. The CDR3 here is CASSLTSGRAPRHANTGELFF. CDR3 bases: TGTGCCAGCAGTTTAACTAGCGGGAGGGCCCCAAGACACGCGAACACCGGGGAGCTGTTTTTT.

The rearrangement links TRBV11-2 to TRBJ2-5, with TRBD1 matching 8 bases. Germline CDR1 reads SGHAT; CDR2 reads FQNNGV. The J segment lost 5 bases and the V segment lost 4 bases, leaving 3 bases of the junction unmatched. The CDR3 consists of 13 residues. This chain's CDR3 is CASSSGGFETQYF. The DNA of the CDR3 is TGTGCCAGCAGCTCAGGGGGCTTTGAGACCCAGTACTTC.

This clone was seen ten or more times. At the DNA level, this CDR3 is encoded by other sequences in the same sample as well. CDR3 DNA: TGTGCCAGTAGATTACTACAGGCGGATGTTGAAAAACTGTTTTTT. It codes for CASRLLQADVEKLFF. The chain combines TRBV19 with TRBJ1-4, with a weak D call TRBD1 (5 bases). The germline gives CDR1 LNHDA, CDR2 SQIVND (reference sequence). This CDR3 has 15 amino acids. V was clipped by 6 bases and J by 7 bases, with 18 bases between them.

This clone was seen repeatedly, ten times or more. This rearrangement joins TRBV4-2 to TRBJ2-5; 13 bases agree with TRBD2. Per germline, CDR1 LGHNA and CDR2 YNFKEQ. The CDR3 sequence is 18 residues long. With V trimmed by 3 bases and J by 5 bases, 12 bases remained unmatched. This chain's CDR3 is CASSQATSGRAVGETQYF. For the CDR3, the DNA is TGTGCCAGCAGCCAGGCCACTAGCGGGAGGGCGGTAGGGGAGACCCAGTACTTC.

In its sample, this clone was seen many times. The rearrangement joins TRBV7-8 to TRBJ2-7, with D perhaps TRBD2 (6 bases). Germline CDR1 reads SGHVS; CDR2 reads FQNEAQ. CDR3 length: 15 amino acids. V was trimmed by 5 bases and J by 4 bases, leaving 18 bases between them. CDR3 DNA sequence: TGTGCCAGCAGCCCTTTAGGAGGGCCGAGTTACGAGCAGTACGTC. It translates to CASSPLGGPSYEQYV.

This clone was recorded many times. The gene calls are TRBV27 and TRBJ2-5; TRBD2 aligns across 8 bases. The V gene's germline CDR1 is MNHEY and CDR2 SMNVEV (reference sequence). This CDR3 is built from 16 residues. J was trimmed by 3 bases and V by 5 bases; bases with no gene match: 11. CDR3 in amino acids: CASSPRTSMGEETQYF. CDR3 nucleotide sequence: TGTGCCAGCAGTCCCCGGACTAGCATGGGCGAAGAGACCCAGTACTTC.

This clone came up a few times. This may stem from a read error, because a much larger clone lies one nucleotide away. The chain employs TRBV7-8 and TRBJ2-5; the D is unclear. Looked up from germline, CDR1 is SGHVS and CDR2 is FQNEAQ. The CDR3 runs to 11 residues. This chain's CDR3 is CASSYQEAQYF. DNA for the CDR3: TGTGCCAGCAGCTACCAAGAGGCCCAGTACTTC.

This clone appeared many times. This rearrangement joins TRBV5-8 to TRBJ2-1, with TRBD2 matching 7 bases. The CDR3 contains 15 residues. J was trimmed by 0 bases and V by 4 bases; bases with no gene match: 4. Germline CDR1 SGHTS, CDR2 YDEGEE. The CDR3 nucleotides are TGTGCCAGCAGCCCGGGGACTACCTCCTACAATGAGCAGTTCTTC. Translated, it gives CASSPGTTSYNEQFF.

This clone was seen at least ten times. The gene calls are TRBV6-2 or TRBV6-3 and TRBJ2-6; no firm D call. With 7 bases removed from V and 4 bases from J, the gap between germline ends came to 8 bases. Germline-derived CDR1 and CDR2 are MNHEY and SVGEGT. The CDR3 loop spans 13 amino acids. In DNA, the CDR3 is TGTGCCAGCACCCATGGAGGGGCCAACGTCCTGACTTTC. It translates to CASTHGGANVLTF.

Points on this clone: One end of the junction does not line up with germline, which may come from a read error. The genes are TRBV28 and TRBJ1-2, with 7 bases aligning to TRBD1. This CDR3 region has 16 residues. Germline CDR1 MDHEN, CDR2 SYDVKM. In DNA, the CDR3 is TGTACCAGCAGGAACACCCGTTGGACAGGTCTATATGGCTACACCTTC. Translated, it gives CTSRNTRWTGLYGYTF.

Many counts were recorded for this clone. The chain employs TRBV9 and TRBJ1-2, with a possible D match to TRBD1 (6 bases). Per the germline V gene, CDR1 is SGDLS and CDR2 is YYNGEE. Between the trimmed V and J ends, which lost 0 bases and 8 bases, there was a span of 23 bases. The CDR3 has 17 amino acids. CDR3 amino acids: CASSVDYPGGRPKGYTF. As DNA, the CDR3 is TGTGCCAGCAGCGTAGATTACCCTGGGGGCCGCCCCAAAGGCTACACCTTC.

Concerning this clone: Germline and junction disagree at one end, which may indicate a read error. V gene TRBV6-1 combines with J gene TRBJ2-2; weak D call: TRBD2 (5 bases). The V gene's germline CDR1 is MNHNS and CDR2 SASEGT. The CDR3 runs to 14 residues. CDR3 amino acids: CASRPLVDTGDLFF. In DNA, the CDR3 is TGTGCCAGCAGACCCCTGGTAGACACCGGGGATCTGTTTTTT.

This clone showed up just a few times. A much more abundant neighbour one base away suggests this may be a read error. DNA for the CDR3: TGCAGTTTCCCCAGGGACAATGAGCAGTTCTTC. It yields the protein CSFPRDNEQFF. This sequence joins TRBV20-1 and TRBJ2-1, with D maybe TRBD1 (5 bases). V lost 8 bases to trimming and J lost 5 bases, with 10 bases between them. The CDR3 contains 11 residues. Germline V gene lookup returns CDR1 DFQATT and CDR2 SNEGSKA (reference sequence).

In this sample, this clone turned up many times. The CDR3 loop is CSARVTTGLGLHF. CDR3 DNA sequence: TGCAGTGCTAGAGTTACCACAGGGTTAGGCCTCCACTTT. V is TRBV20-1 and J is TRBJ1-6; D perhaps matches TRBD1 (6 bases). Germline V gene sequence: CDR1 DFQATT, CDR2 SNEGSKA (reference sequence). CDR3 length equals 13 residues. V was clipped by 1 base and J by 15 bases, with 16 bases between them.

This clone has a count of ten or more. This chain joins TRBV20-1 and TRBJ2-1; 8 bases align to TRBD2. V lost 4 bases and J lost 4; bases outside the gene matches: 9. Germline V gives CDR1 DFQATT, CDR2 SNEGSKA (reference sequence). The CDR3 consists of 15 residues. As DNA, the CDR3 is TGCAGTGCTAAAGTGTCCGGGAGGGATTACAATGAGCAGTTCTTC. Translated, it gives CSAKVSGRDYNEQFF.